This entry lists 9 T cell receptor beta chains sequenced from one sample in a study of early T cells in non-severe SARS-CoV-2 infection. MiXCR was run by TCRdb on the 5' RACE reads, yielding one entry per CDR3 protein. The sample lists about 89,000 distinct CDR3 sequences, about 15% occurring once. The sequenced sample was whole blood. The receptors stem from an adult who was a healthcare worker with PCR-confirmed SARS-CoV-2 infection or an uninfected control (not recorded which).

This clonotype was seen a few times. The chain joins TRBV18 to TRBJ1-5; 11 nucleotides match TRBD1. V dropped 3 bases and J dropped 8; count of bases not matched to a gene: 3. The CDR3 runs 14 residues. Germline-derived CDR1 and CDR2 are KGHSH and LQKENI. CDR3 in amino acids: CASSPRDRGEPQHF. CDR3 nucleotide sequence: TGTGCCAGCTCACCTCGGGACAGGGGGGAGCCCCAGCATTTT.

J is TRBJ1-1 and V is TRBV29-1; TRBD1 matches at 8 bases. The length of the CDR3 is 14 residues. In germline, CDR1 is SQVTM, CDR2 ANQGSEA. With 3 bases clipped from V and 6 bases from J, the junction kept 9 bases outside the gene matches. In nucleotides, the CDR3 is TGCAGCGTTGAGGGTATGGGACAGGCTCCTGAAGCTTTCTTT. It is translated as CSVEGMGQAPEAFF.

Written as DNA, the CDR3 is TGTGCCAGCAGACAACAGGGGTCGAACACTGAAGCTTTCTTT. It codes for CASRQQGSNTEAFF. The chain joins TRBV12-3 or TRBV12-4 to TRBJ1-1, with TRBD1 matching over 7 bases. V shed 6 bases and J 1 base; nucleotides not matched to a gene: 5. CDR3 size: 14 residues.

There are a few counts of this clonotype. No conserved phenylalanine or tryptophan ends this CDR3, so it is likely a read error. The rearrangement joins TRBV6-4 to TRBJ2-1, with D uncertain. The length of the CDR3 is 16 residues. The V gene's germline CDR1 is MRHNA and CDR2 SNTAGT. Trimming took 3 bases from V and 0 from J, leaving 12 bases between them. CDR3 in DNA: TGTGCCAGCAGTGATTTTTCTAGTCGCTCCTACAATGAGCAGTTCCTC. It yields the protein CASSDFSSRSYNEQFL.

The rearrangement uses TRBV7-6 and TRBJ1-1; TRBD1 matches 9 bases. The CDR3 is made up of 15 amino acids. V gave up 6 bases and J gave up 5 bases; unmatched junction bases: 10. Germline V gene sequence: CDR1 SGHVS, CDR2 FNYEAQ. The CDR3 reads CASRPARDRVTEAFF. The DNA of the CDR3 is TGTGCCAGCAGACCGGCCCGGGACAGGGTGACTGAAGCTTTCTTT.

This chain connects TRBV5-1 to TRBJ2-7; a possible D gene is TRBD1 (6 bases). CDR3 length equals 14 residues. Per the germline V gene, CDR1 is SGHRS and CDR2 is YFSETQ. V lost 4 bases to trimming and J lost 4 bases, with 15 bases between them. The CDR3 reads CASSIIRGWYEQYV. CDR3 DNA sequence: TGCGCCAGCAGCATTATCAGGGGCTGGTACGAGCAGTACGTC.

The genes are TRBV5-6 and TRBJ2-2, with no clear D. Germline V gene sequence: CDR1 SGHDT, CDR2 YYEEEE. The CDR3 has 15 amino acids. The V and J ends lost 2 bases and 0 bases respectively, with 8 bases between them. CDR3 DNA: TGTGCCAGCAGCTTACAAGGGTCGAACACCGGGGAGCTGTTTTTT. Amino acid sequence: CASSLQGSNTGELFF.

This clonotype was recorded at least ten times. The gene calls are TRBV2 and TRBJ1-2; D not resolved. Looked up from germline, CDR1 is SNHLY and CDR2 is FYNNEI. V was pared by 10 bases and J by 3 bases, with 12 bases between. This CDR3 comprises 12 residues. The CDR3 DNA reads TGTGCCAAGAAACAGCTTCACTATGGCTACACCTTC. Amino acids: CAKKQLHYGYTF.

This clonotype was observed many times. The J gene is TRBJ2-1, the V gene TRBV27, with D hard to call. This CDR3 has 16 amino acids. Germline loops: CDR1 MNHEY, CDR2 SMNVEV (reference sequence). With 4 bases removed from V and 4 bases from J, the gap between germline ends came to 17 bases. The DNA for the CDR3 is TGTGCCAGCAGTTATTCAGGAGTCCTCTCTTACAATGAGCAGTTCTTC. It translates to CASSYSGVLSYNEQFF.